A single sample is the source of the 14 T cell receptor beta chains below, sequenced in a study of blood T cell repertoires in COVID-19. Sequencing used immunoSEQ multiplex PCR; TCRdb keeps in-frame clones, though not all of them. The sample has 250,000 to 350,000 clones, roughly 91% seen once; the top ten hold approximately 0.84%. Material: peripheral blood. The receptors shown here come from a man aged 30 to 45 with acute or convalescent COVID-19.

J is TRBJ2-3 and V is TRBV5-1; 12 bases fit TRBD2. The CDR3 loop spans 17 amino acids. Germline assignment: CDR1 SGHRS and CDR2 YFSETQ. V shed 4 bases and J 3 bases; nucleotides not matched to a gene: 9. In DNA form, the CDR3 reads TGCGCCAGCAGCCCCCTAGCGGGGGGGCTCTTAACAGATACGCAGTATTTT. Residues: CASSPLAGGLLTDTQYF.

In DNA form, the CDR3 reads TGTGCCAGCAGATGGGGAGGTTCCCTCCACTTT. Its protein product is CASRWGGSLHF. V and J are TRBV14 and TRBJ1-6; D uncertain. There are 11 residues in the CDR3. Per the germline V gene, CDR1 is SGHDN and CDR2 is FVKESK. Trimming left V 6 bases short and J 14 bases short, with 11 bases between.

V gene TRBV3-1 (or the pseudogene TRBV3-2) combines with J gene TRBJ2-3; D perhaps matches TRBD2 (5 bases). V was pared by 2 bases and J by 1 base, with 13 bases between. In germline, CDR1 is LGHDT, CDR2 YNNKEL (reference sequence). This CDR3 spans 16 amino acids. The CDR3 sequence is CASSQKGLARTDTQYF. The CDR3 coding sequence is TGTGCCAGCAGCCAAAAGGGTCTAGCCCGCACAGATACGCAGTATTTT.

This clone came up a few times. The genes are TRBV5-8 and TRBJ1-5; no clear D. Per germline, CDR1 SGHTS and CDR2 YDEGEE. Trimming pared 0 bases from V and 2 bases from J, leaving 12 bases between. The length of the CDR3 is 16 residues. In DNA, the CDR3 is TGTGCCAGCAGCTTGGTAATGGGCCGGCGCAATCAGCCCCAGCATTTT. Amino acid sequence: CASSLVMGRRNQPQHF.

The rearrangement uses TRBV9 and TRBJ1-4; 7 bases align to TRBD1. This CDR3 is built from 15 residues. The ends lost 4 bases at V and 4 bases at J; junction bases unmatched: 7. Germline V lookup: CDR1 SGDLS, CDR2 YYNGEE. In nucleotides, the CDR3 is TGTGCCAGCAGCACCCGGACAGGCCTTAATGAAAAACTGTTTTTT. Residues: CASSTRTGLNEKLFF.

J is TRBJ2-1 and V is TRBV18; 7 nucleotides match TRBD1. CDR3 length: 15 residues. Germline CDR1 reads KGHSH; CDR2 reads LQKENI. With 1 base clipped from V and 2 bases from J, the junction kept 2 bases outside the gene matches. CDR3 in amino acids: CASSPQGATYNEQFF. The CDR3 bases are TGTGCCAGCTCACCACAGGGGGCAACCTACAATGAGCAGTTCTTC.

The chain uses TRBV30 and TRBJ1-6, with D possibly matching TRBD1 (6 bases). The CDR3 sequence is 13 residues long. Germline V gene data show CDR1 as GTSNPN and CDR2 as SVGIG (reference sequence). V lost 5 bases and J 8 bases, leaving 13 bases between the germline ends. As DNA, the CDR3 is TGTGCCTGGTTACAGGGTTTGGATTCACCCCTCCACTTT. As protein: CAWLQGLDSPLHF. The whole variable domain, remainder taken from reference TRBV30 and TRBJ1-6, is SQTIHQWPATLVQPVGSPLSLECTVEGTSNPNLYWYRQAAGRGLQLLFYSVGIGQISSEVPQNLSASRPQDRQFILSSKKLLLSDSGFYLCAWLQGLDSPLHFGNGTRLTVT.

The V call is TRBV10-1, the J call TRBJ1-1, with D tentatively TRBD1 (5 bases). Looked up from germline, CDR1 is WNHNN and CDR2 is SYGVQD (reference sequence). V dropped 0 bases and J dropped 4 bases, with 15 bases sitting between them. The CDR3 runs 16 residues. The CDR3 DNA reads TGCGCCAGCAGTGAGTCTAAGGGCATCGGGGGCACTGAAGCTTTCTTT. This translates into CASSESKGIGGTEAFF.

This sequence joins TRBV6-5 and TRBJ2-2; D uncertain. The CDR3 contains 16 residues. Per the germline V gene, CDR1 is MNHEY and CDR2 is SVGAGI. V was cut by 4 bases and J by 0 bases, with 12 bases left in between. The DNA of the CDR3 is TGTGCCAGCAGTTCCACAGTCCCCCCGAACACCGGGGAGCTGTTTTTT. Translated, it gives CASSSTVPPNTGELFF.

This clone was detected once. The chain has TRBV11-2 and TRBJ1-1; 11 nucleotides align to TRBD1. CDR1 is SGHAT, CDR2 FQNNGV, per germline. The CDR3 is 14 residues long. J lost 11 bases, V lost 5 bases, and 10 bases had no gene match. This CDR3 is CASSPRDRGEPAFF. The CDR3 DNA reads TGTGCCAGCAGCCCCCGGGACAGGGGGGAACCGGCTTTCTTT. Complete variable domain (other parts from reference TRBV11-2 and TRBJ1-1): EAGVAQSPRYKIIEKRQSVAFWCNPISGHATLYWYQQILGQGPKLLIQFQNNGVVDDSQLPKDRFSAERLKGVDSTLKIQPAKLEDSAVYLCASSPRDRGEPAFFGQGTRLTVV.

With respect to this clone: A junction boundary mismatches the germline segment, possibly from a read error. The gene calls are TRBV7-7 and TRBJ2-3, with 10 bases aligning to TRBD2. Germline CDR1 reads SSHAT; CDR2 reads FNYEAQ (reference sequence). There are 17 residues in the CDR3. CDR3 loop: CASSLIAGGRGTDTQYF. The CDR3 nucleotides are TGTGCTAGCAGCTTAATAGCGGGGGGTCGTGGCACAGATACGCAGTATTTT.

V and J are TRBV28 and TRBJ1-5; 10 bases are shared with TRBD1. Losses at the gene ends were 3 bases for V and 2 bases for J; bases not matched to a gene: 10. Germline V gene data show CDR1 as MDHEN and CDR2 as SYDVKM. This CDR3 has 18 amino acids. The CDR3 reads CASSFLTGGDKGNQPQHF. In nucleotides, the CDR3 is TGTGCCAGCAGTTTCCTGACAGGGGGCGATAAGGGCAATCAGCCCCAGCATTTT.

This sequence joins TRBV7-9 and TRBJ1-4, with 8 nucleotides matching TRBD1. From germline, CDR1 is SEHNR and CDR2 FQNEAQ (reference sequence). The CDR3 has 19 residues. The junction had 18 bases not matched to a gene; V was cut back by 1 base and J by 8 bases. CDR3 sequence reads: CASSLEWIPQGAIREKLFF. DNA of the CDR3: TGTGCCAGCAGCTTAGAGTGGATTCCTCAGGGGGCGATTCGCGAAAAACTGTTTTTT.

This chain joins TRBV19 and TRBJ1-5; TRBD1 is a possible D gene (6 bases). The CDR3 contains 17 residues. V was trimmed by 7 bases and J by 6 bases, leaving 25 bases between them. The germline V gene encodes CDR1 LNHDA and CDR2 SQIVND (reference sequence). The CDR3 region is CASTTKGQSGIGQPQHF. In DNA, the CDR3 is TGTGCCAGTACCACAAAGGGACAATCGGGGATAGGTCAGCCCCAGCATTTT.